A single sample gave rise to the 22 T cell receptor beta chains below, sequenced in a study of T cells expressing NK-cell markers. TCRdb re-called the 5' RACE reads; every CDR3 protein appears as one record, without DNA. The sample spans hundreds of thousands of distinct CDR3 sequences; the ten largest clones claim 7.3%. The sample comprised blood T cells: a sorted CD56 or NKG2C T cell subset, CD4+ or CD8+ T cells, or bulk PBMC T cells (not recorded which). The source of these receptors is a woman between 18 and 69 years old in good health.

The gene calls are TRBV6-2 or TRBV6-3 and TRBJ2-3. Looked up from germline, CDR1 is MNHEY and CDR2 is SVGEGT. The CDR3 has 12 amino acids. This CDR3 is CASSYAQVTQYF.

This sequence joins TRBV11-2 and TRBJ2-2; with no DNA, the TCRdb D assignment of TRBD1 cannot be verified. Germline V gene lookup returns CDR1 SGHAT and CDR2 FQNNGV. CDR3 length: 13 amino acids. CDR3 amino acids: CATTGTNTGELFF.

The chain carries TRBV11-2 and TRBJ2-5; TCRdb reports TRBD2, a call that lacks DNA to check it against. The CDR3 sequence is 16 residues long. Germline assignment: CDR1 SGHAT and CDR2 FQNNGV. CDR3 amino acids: CASSRGGRSAQETQYF.

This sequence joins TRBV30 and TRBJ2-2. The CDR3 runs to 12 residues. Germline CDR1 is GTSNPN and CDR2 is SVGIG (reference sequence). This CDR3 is CAWSTGSGELFF.

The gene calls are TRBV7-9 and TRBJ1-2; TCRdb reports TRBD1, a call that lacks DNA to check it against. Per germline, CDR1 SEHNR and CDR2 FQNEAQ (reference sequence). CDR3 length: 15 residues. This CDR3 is CASSPTGTWGYGYTF.

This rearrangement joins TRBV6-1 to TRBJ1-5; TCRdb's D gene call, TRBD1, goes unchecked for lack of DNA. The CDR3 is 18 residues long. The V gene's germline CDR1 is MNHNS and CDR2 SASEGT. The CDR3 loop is CASSGLDRGRWGNQPQHF.

The CDR3: CSAGDSSEQYF. V gene TRBV20-1 combines with J gene TRBJ2-7; TCRdb proposes TRBD1, but this gene call is untestable without DNA. Germline assignment: CDR1 DFQATT and CDR2 SNEGSKA (reference sequence). This CDR3 region has 11 residues.

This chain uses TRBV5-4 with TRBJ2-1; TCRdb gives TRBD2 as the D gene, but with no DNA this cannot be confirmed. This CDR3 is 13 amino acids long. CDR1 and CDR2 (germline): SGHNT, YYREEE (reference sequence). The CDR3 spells CASSLVAGNEQFF.

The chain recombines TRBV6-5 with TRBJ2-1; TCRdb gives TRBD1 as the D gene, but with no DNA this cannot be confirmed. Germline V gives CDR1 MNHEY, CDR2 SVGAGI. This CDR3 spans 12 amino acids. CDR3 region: CASSYSDREEFF.

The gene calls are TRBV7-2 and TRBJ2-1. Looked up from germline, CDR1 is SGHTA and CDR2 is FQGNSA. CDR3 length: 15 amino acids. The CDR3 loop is CTSRLTGSSYNEQFF.

This CDR3 is CASSQFSIGPNIVGEQFF. The chain joins TRBV27 to TRBJ2-1; TCRdb selects TRBD2, and the lack of DNA leaves this call unchecked. CDR1 is MNHEY and CDR2 is SMNVEV in the germline V gene (reference sequence). This CDR3 has 18 amino acids.

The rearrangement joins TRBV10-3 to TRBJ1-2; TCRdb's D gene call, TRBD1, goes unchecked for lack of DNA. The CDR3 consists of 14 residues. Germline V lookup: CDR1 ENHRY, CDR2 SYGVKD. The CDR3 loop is CAICARPGYYGYTF.

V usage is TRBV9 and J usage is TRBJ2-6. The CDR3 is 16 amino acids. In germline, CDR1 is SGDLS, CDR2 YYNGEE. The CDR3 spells CASSVQQGSGANVLTF. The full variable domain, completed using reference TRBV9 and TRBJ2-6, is DSGVTQTPKHLITATGQRVTLRCSPRSGDLSVYWYQQSLDQGLQFLIQYYNGEERAKGNILERFSAQQFPDLHSELNLSSLELGDSALYFCASSVQQGSGANVLTFGAGSRLTVL.

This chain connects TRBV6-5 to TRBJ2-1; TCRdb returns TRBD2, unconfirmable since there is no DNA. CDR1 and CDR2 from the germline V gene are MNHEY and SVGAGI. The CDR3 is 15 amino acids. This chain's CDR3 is CASSSLALADGEQFF.

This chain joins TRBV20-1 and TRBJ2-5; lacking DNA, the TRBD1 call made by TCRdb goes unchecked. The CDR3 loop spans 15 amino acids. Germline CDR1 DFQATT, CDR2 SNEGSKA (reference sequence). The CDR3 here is CSARSQPPSRETQYF.

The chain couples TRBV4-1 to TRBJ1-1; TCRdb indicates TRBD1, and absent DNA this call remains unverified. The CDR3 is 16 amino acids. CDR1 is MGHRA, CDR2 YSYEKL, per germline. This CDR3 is CASSQPLQGGDTEAFF.

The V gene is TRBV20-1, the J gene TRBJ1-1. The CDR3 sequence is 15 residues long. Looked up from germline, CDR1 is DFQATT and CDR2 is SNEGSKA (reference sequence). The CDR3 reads CSAIRRGWGNTEAFF.

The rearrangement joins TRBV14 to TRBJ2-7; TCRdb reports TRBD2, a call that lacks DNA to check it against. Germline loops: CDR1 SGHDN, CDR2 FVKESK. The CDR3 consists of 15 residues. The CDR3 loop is CASSREDRRSYEQYF. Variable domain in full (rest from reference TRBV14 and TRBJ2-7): EAGVTQFPSHSVIEKGQTVTLRCDPISGHDNLYWYRRVMGKEIKFLLHFVKESKQDESGMPNNRFLAERTGGTYSTLKVQPAELEDSGVYFCASSREDRRSYEQYFGPGTRLTVT.

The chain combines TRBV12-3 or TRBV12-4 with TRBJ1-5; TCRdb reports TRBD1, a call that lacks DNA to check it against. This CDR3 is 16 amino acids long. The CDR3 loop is CASRPQGQGRYQPQHF.

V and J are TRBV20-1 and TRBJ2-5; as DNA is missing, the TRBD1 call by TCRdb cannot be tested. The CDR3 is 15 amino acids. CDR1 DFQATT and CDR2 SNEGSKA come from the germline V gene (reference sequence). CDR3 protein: CSARRGGEFGETQYF.

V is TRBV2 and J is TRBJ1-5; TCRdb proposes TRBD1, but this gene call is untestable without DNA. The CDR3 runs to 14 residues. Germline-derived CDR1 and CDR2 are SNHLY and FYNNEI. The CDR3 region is CASTVRASNQPQHF. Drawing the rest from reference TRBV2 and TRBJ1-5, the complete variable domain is EPEVTQTPSHQVTQMGQEVILRCVPISNHLYFYWYRQILGQKVEFLVSFYNNEISEKSEIFDDQFSVERPDGSNFTLKIRSTKLEDSAMYFCASTVRASNQPQHFGDGTRLSIL.

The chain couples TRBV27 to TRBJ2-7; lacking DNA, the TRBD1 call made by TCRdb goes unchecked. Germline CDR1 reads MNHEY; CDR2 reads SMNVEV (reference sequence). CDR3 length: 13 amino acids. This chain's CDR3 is CASSLGTLYEQYF.